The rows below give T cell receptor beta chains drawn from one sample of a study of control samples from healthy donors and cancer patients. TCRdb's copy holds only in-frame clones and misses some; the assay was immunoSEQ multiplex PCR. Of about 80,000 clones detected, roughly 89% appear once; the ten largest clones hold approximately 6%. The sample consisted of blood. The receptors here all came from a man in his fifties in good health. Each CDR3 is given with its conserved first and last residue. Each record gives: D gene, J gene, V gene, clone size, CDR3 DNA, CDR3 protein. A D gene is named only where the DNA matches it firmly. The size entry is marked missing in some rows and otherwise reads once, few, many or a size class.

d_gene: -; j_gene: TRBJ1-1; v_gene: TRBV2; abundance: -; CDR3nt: TGTGCCAGCAGTGAAGGGCCTCCCAGAGAAGCTTTCTTT; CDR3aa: CASSEGPPREAFF
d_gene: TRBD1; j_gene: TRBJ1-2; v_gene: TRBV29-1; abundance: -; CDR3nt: TGCAGCGTTGAAGGCGCAGGGGGTCTCTATGGCTACACCTTC; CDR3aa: CSVEGAGGLYGYTF
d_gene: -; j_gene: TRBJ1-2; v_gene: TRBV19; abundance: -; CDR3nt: TGTGCCAGTAGTACATCGCGGGAGGGCGTTTATGGCTACACCTTC; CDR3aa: CASSTSREGVYGYTF
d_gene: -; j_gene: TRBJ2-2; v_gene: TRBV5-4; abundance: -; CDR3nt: TGTGCCAGCAGCGCACAGGGTAGTCCCGGGGAGCTGTTTTTT; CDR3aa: CASSAQGSPGELFF
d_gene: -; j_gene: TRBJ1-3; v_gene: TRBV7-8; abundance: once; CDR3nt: TGTGCCAGCGGCAGGGTGGGTGAACCTGGAAACACCATATATTTT; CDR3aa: CASGRVGEPGNTIYF
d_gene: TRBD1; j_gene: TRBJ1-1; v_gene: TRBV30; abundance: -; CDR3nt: TGTGCCTGGACAGGGGACAGCTACACTGAAGCTTTCTTT; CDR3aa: CAWTGDSYTEAFF
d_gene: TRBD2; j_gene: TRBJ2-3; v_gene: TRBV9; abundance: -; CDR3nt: TGTGCCAGCGGGGGAGGGGTCGGGGCAGATACGCAGTATTTT; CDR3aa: CASGGGVGADTQYF
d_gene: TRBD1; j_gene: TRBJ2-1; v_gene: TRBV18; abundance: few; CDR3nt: TGTGCCAGCCAGACCGGGACAGAAGGCAATGAGCAGTTCTTC; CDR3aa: CASQTGTEGNEQFF
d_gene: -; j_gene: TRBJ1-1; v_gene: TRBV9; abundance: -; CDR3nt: TGTGCCAGCAGCGTAGAGCCGAACACTGAAGCTTTCTTT; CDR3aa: CASSVEPNTEAFF
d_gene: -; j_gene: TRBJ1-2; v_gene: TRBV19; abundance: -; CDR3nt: TGTGCCAGTAGTATATTCTCTGGGCGCCAGGGAGGTTATGGCTACACCTTC; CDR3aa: CASSIFSGRQGGYGYTF
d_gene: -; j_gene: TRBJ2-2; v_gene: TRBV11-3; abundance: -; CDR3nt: TGTGCCAGCAGCTTTAGCTTTTCGGGGAACACCGGGGAGCTGTTTTTT; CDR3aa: CASSFSFSGNTGELFF
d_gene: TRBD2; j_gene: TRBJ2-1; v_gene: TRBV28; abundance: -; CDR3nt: TGTGCCAGCAGTCGGGGAGGGGCAGGCTACAATGAGCAGTTCTTC; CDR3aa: CASSRGGAGYNEQFF
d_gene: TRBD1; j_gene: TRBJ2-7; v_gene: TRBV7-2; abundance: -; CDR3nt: TGTGCCAGCAGCTCGGACAGGATTTCCTACGAGCAGTACTTC; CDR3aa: CASSSDRISYEQYF
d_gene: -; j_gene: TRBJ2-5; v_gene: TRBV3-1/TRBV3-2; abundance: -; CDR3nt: TGTGCCAGCAGCCAAGTATCGGGCCCAAGGCAAGAGACCCAGTACTTC; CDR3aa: CASSQVSGPRQETQYF
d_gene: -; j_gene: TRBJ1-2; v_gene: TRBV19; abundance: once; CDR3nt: TGTGCCAGTAGTTCCCGGGACGGTCCTAACTATGGCTACACCTTC; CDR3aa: CASSSRDGPNYGYTF
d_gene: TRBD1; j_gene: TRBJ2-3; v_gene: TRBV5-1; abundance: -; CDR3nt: TGCGCCAGCCGACGGGACAGCTCTAGCACAGATACGCAGTATTTT; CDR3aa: CASRRDSSSTDTQYF
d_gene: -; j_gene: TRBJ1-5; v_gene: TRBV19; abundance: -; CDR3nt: TGTGCCAGTAGTATCTCGAGAGGGTTTCATCAGCCCCAGCATTTT; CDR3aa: CASSISRGFHQPQHF
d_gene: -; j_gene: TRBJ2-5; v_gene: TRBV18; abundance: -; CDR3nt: TGTGCCAGCTCACCACCAAGCCAAGAGACCCAGTACTTC; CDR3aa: CASSPPSQETQYF
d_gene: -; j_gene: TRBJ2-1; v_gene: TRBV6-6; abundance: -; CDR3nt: TGTGCCAGCAGACAGGACGGATCCTTCTATGAGCAGTTCTTC; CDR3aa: CASRQDGSFYEQFF
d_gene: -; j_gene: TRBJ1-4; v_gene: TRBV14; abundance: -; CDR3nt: TGTGCCAGCAGCCAAGTGGGCAGGAGTTATGAAAAACTGTTTTTT; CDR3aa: CASSQVGRSYEKLFF
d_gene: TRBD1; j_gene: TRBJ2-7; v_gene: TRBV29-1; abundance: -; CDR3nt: TGCAGCGTTGCCGGAGACAGGGATTTCCCCTACGAGCAGTACTTC; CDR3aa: CSVAGDRDFPYEQYF
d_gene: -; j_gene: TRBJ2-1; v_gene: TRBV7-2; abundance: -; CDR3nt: TGTGCCAGCAGCTTAGCGGGGGGTCTTAATGAGCAGTTCTTC; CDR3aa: CASSLAGGLNEQFF
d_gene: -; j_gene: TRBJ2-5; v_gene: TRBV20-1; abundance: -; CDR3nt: TGCAGTGCTAGTTGGCTCGAGCGGCCAGAGACCCAGTACTTC; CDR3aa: CSASWLERPETQYF
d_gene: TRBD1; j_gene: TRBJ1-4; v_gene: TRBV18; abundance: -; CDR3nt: TGTGCCAGCTCACCACTCCCGGGACAGCCTGAAAAACTGTTTTTT; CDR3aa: CASSPLPGQPEKLFF
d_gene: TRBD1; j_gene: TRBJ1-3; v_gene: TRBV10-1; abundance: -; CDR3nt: TGCGCCAACTGCCAAGTGACAGGGCGAGGAAACACCATATATTTT; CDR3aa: CANCQVTGRGNTIYF
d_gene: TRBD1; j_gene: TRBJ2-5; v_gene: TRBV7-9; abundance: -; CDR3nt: TGTGCCAGCAGCTTCTATCAGGGACAGGGGGCAGAGACCCAGTACTTC; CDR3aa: CASSFYQGQGAETQYF
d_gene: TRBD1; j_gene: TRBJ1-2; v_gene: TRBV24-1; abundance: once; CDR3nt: TGTGCCACCAGTGATACAGGGGGCTCGGGCGGCTACACCTTC; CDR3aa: CATSDTGGSGGYTF
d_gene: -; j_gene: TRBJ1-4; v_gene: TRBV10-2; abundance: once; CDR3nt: TGCGCCAGCAGTGAGTCCGGAGGGCGTAATGAAAAACTGTTTTTT; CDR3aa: CASSESGGRNEKLFF
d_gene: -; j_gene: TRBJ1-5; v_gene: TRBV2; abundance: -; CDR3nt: TGTGCCAGCAGGTACAGCAATCAGCCCCAGCATTTT; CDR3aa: CASRYSNQPQHF
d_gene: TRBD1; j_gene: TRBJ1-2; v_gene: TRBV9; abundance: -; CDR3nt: TGTGCCAGCAGCGGAACCGGGACAGGCTATGAGCTCGACTATGGCTACACCTTC; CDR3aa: CASSGTGTGYELDYGYTF
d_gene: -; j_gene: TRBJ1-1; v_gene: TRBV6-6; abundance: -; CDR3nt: TGTGCCAGCAGTTACGACGGGGCTAGGAACACTGAAGCTTTCTTT; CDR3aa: CASSYDGARNTEAFF
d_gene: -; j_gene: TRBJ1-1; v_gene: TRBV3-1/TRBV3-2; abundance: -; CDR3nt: TGTGCCAGCAGCAAACAGGGTAGTAGCACTGAAGCTTTCTTT; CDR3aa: CASSKQGSSTEAFF
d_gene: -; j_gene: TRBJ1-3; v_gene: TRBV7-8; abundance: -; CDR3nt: TGTGCCAGCAGCTTTGGGGAGGGAAACACCATATATTTT; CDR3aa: CASSFGEGNTIYF
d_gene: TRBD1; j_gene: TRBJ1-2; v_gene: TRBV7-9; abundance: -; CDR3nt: TGTGCCAGCAGCTCCGGGACAGGGGACTATGGCTACACCTTC; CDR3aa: CASSSGTGDYGYTF
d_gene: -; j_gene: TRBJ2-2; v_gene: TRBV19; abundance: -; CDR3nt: TGTGCCAGTAGTATAATACAAGCGGTTTCCGGGGAGCTGTTTTTT; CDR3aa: CASSIIQAVSGELFF
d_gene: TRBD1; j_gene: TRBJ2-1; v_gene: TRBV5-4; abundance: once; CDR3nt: TGTGCCAGCAGCTTGCCCATCGGGACAGGGGGTAATGAGCAGTTCTTC; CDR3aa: CASSLPIGTGGNEQFF
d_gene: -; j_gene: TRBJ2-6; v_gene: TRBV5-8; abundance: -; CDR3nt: TGTGCCAGCAGCTTGGAGGGGCCTATCGGGGCCAACGTCCTGACTTTC; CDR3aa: CASSLEGPIGANVLTF